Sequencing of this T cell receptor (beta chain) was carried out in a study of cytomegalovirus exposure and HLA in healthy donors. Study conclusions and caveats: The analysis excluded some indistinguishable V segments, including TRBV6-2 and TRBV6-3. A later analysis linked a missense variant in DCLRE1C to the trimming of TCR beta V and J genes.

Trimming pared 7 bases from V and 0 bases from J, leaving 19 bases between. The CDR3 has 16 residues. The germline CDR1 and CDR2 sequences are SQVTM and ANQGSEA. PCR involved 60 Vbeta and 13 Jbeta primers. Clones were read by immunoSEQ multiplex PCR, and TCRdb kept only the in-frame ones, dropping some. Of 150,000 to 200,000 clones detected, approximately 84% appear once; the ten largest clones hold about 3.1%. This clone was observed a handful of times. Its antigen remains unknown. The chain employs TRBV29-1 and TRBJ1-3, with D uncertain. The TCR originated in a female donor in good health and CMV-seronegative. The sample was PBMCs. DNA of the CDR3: TGCAGCGCGGTTGAGTTCTGGGAGAACTCTGGAAACACCATATATTTT. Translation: CSAVEFWENSGNTIYF.